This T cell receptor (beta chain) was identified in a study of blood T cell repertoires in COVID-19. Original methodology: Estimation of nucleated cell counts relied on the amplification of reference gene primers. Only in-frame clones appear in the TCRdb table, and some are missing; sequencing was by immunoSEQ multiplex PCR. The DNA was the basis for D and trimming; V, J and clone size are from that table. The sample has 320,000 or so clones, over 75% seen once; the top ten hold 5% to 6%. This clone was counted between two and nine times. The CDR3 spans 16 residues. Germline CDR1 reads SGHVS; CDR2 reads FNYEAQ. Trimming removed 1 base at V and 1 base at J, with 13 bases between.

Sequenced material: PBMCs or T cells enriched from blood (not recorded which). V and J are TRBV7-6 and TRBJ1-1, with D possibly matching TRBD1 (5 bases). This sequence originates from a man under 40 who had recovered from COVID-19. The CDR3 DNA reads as TGTGCCAGCAGCTTAGAGATCGGGCAGGGGAACACTGAAGCTTTCTTT. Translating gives CASSLEIGQGNTEAFF.